This T cell receptor beta chain was sequenced for a study of cytomegalovirus exposure and HLA in healthy donors (dated by TCRdb to the late 2010s). A note on the overall study: According to an earlier analysis of several hundred of the donors, about 180 million T cells yielded some 110 million unique TCR beta sequences and roughly 280 Gb of sequence data. An early release that covered 640 HLA-typed donors contained about 300 gigabases of sequencing data and 85 million to 100 million unique TCR sequences. Of the 300 to 500 genotyped donors, 80% to 90% were placed in the genetic ancestry cluster associated with self-reported Caucasian donors. The aim of the study was to test whether cataloging public T cell receptors could identify signatures of past pathogen exposure. The T cell repertoires of roughly 660 subjects were profiled by immunosequencing and related to cytomegalovirus serostatus. Besides the first cohort of around 670 subjects, a separate validation cohort made up of over a hundred different subjects was used. High-throughput TCR immunosequencing, statistical association of individual TCRs with disease status, and machine learning were combined to predict cytomegalovirus infection status. A later analysis re-analyzed previously published TCR beta repertoires from roughly 690 donors and added high-resolution HLA genotyping to study TCR occurrence patterns. The later analysis used no new phenotypic data to find candidate immune exposures, relying instead on TCR beta sequences and their occurrence across donors. An earlier analysis of several hundred of the donors applied high-throughput TCR beta sequencing to assess whether each TCR beta V gene segment acted as functional or pseudogenic. Donor age, sex, ethnicity and CMV serostatus were collected together with the repertoire data. A later genetic analysis used genome-wide SNP genotypes for about 60% of the roughly 700 donors, treating that subset as a discovery cohort. All discovery cohort repertoires had been generated on a single sequencing platform. HLA typing covered class I and class II loci at four-digit resolution. Typing coverage varied by locus: roughly 620-640 donors for A, B, C, DRB1 and DQB1; roughly 560 for DQA1; some 610 for DPA1; some 470 for DPB1. Because of strong linkage in the cohort, five DR-DQ haplotypes were treated as single units for association and clustering. Among a few hundred genotyped donors of the cohort, an average of 235,054 unique TCR beta nucleotide sequences were sequenced per donor, roughly 18% of them non-productive. Results and caveats for the whole study, not just this receptor: In this cohort, only TCR beta chains were sequenced, and detectable features were limited by the absence of alpha or paired-chain data. In a later analysis, several top co-occurrence clusters were reported to appear linked to parvovirus B19, influenza, CMV and Epstein-Barr virus. The presence/absence analyses assumed that sequencing depth was roughly uniform across donors, and that assumption may not be true. According to a later genetic analysis, donors in an Asian-associated ancestry cluster had fewer N-insertions in productive TCRs than the approximately 610-donor mean. In an earlier analysis of under 600 of the donors, most TCR beta V segments were observed in productive rearrangements about 87% or about 30% of the time, broadly matching IMGT annotations. Most CMV-associated TCR beta chains appeared to be HLA-restricted in a later analysis, and the HLA associations seemed to be driven largely by CMV exposure. Because some donors lacked HLA typing at each locus, the association tests relied only on the typed subset. Across donors, most TCR sequences were observed very rarely, whereas some public TCRs were present in many individuals. According to a later analysis, TCR association rates differed among HLA loci, with DRB1 alleles showing the most associated TCRs and HLA-C alleles showing the fewest. The authors suggested that the approach could potentially be extended to other disease states and immunological phenotypes. The only immune exposure information available for the cohort was CMV serostatus. A later genetic analysis associated a missense DCLRE1C variant with V-gene and J-gene trimming of TCR beta chains, and an independent cohort replicated the association. Because counts were too low, roughly 17 rarely observed V segments, including chromosome 9 orphons, were left out of the earlier analysis of roughly 600 of the donors. In a later analysis, HLA-associated TCR beta chains showed more clonal expansion and lower generation probabilities than non-associated chains that were equally common. A total of 150 to 200 TCR beta chains were listed by the study as associated with cytomegalovirus. Linkage disequilibrium might explain the correlated functional status among segregating V segments, but an unknown experimental factor could not be ruled out. A few of the identified cytomegalovirus-associated TCR beta chains were confirmed in vitro to be specific for cytomegalovirus antigens. Some IMGT-functional V segments, including TRBV6-2 and TRBV6-3, could not be told apart with the 87-base-pair reads, so those segments were excluded. A further reported finding was that TCR beta sequences accurately predicted the HLA-A and HLA-B alleles for most subjects in the first cohort. When HLA alleles, especially DR and DQ, strongly co-occurred, TCR associations were difficult to assign to individual alleles. In both the original and validation cohorts, the classifier was reported to diagnose cytomegalovirus status with high specificity and sensitivity. Specific HLA alleles were associated with 15,000 to 20,000 TCR beta sequences at a false discovery rate of 0.05 in a later analysis. A cluster of highly shared sequence variants was judged likely to represent a technical artifact of the sequencing pipeline.

The cohort was made up of 500 to 850 healthy bone marrow donors. At the time of sampling, every cohort member was nominally healthy, though immune exposures that went unrecorded were likely present. The donor was CMV seropositive and belonged to the group of 270 or so seropositive cohort members. A peripheral blood sample was collected from each donor, and TCR beta sequencing was performed on peripheral blood mononuclear cells. Genomic DNA extraction from the blood cell samples was performed with the Qiagen DNeasy Blood Extraction Kit. CDR1 SGDLS and CDR2 YYNGEE were looked up in the germline V gene. Trimming leaves V shorter by 0 bases and J shorter by 5 bases, with the junction holding 12 bases beyond the gene matches. CDR3 length: 17 amino acids, cysteine to phenylalanine. The read is trimmed to its CDR3 DNA, 51 bases read in frame from base 1. The library was produced with the immunoSEQ multiplex PCR assay. For the multiplex PCR, a mixture combining 60 forward primers for TCR Vbeta segments and 13 reverse primers for TCR Jbeta segments was used. The CDR3 region of rearranged TCR beta genes was amplified from genomic DNA by a multiplex PCR assay. On the Illumina HiSeq System, the amplified TCR beta libraries were sequenced as 87-base-pair reads. From the authors' description of their analysis: In a later analysis, roughly 80 million unique TCR beta chains were counted across the roughly 700 repertoires, and around 10 million of these chains were shared by at least two donors. To remove PCR and sequencing errors, raw reads were error-corrected and collapsed into unique sequences using a nearest-neighbor algorithm that merged closely related sequences. Alignment of CDR3 sequences to IMGT reference sequences was used to assign V, D and J gene segments. For a sequence to be retained, a match of at least six nucleotides to both a V gene segment and a J gene segment was required. Rearrangements were classified as productive when the CDR3 lacked stop codons and remained in frame with V and J, and all other rearrangements were classified as non-productive. CDR3 was defined by IMGT convention, running from the second conserved V-encoded cysteine to the conserved J-encoded phenylalanine. Sequences without an unambiguous match to a single V gene segment were excluded from the earlier analysis of 450 to 650 of the donors. In an earlier analysis of a few hundred of the donors, V segments were called functional above 56.7% productive rearrangements and were called segregating when the between-donor standard deviation exceeded 5%. A statistical classification framework was developed to diagnose cytomegalovirus status using the catalog of TCR beta chain sequences. In a later analysis, V and J genes were assigned by comparing TCR nucleotide sequences against IMGT/GENE-DB human TR gene sequences. A later analysis assigned CDR3 sequences and most-parsimonious VDJ recombination scenarios with the TCRdist pipeline. In a later analysis, every TCR beta chain was defined by the combination of its CDR3 amino acid sequence and its V-gene family, and reads without a unique V-gene family were dropped. To address suspected cross-contamination and a sequencing artifact, a later analysis removed roughly 640 highly shared, low-generation-probability nucleotide sequences. In a later analysis, a clonal expansion index was calculated for each public chain from normalized within-repertoire ranks of inferred template counts. In a later analysis, generation probabilities were computed with a VDJ recombination model fitted to out-of-frame rearrangements, and the resulting probabilities were checked against IGoR. In a later analysis, TCR-TCR, TCR-HLA and TCR-CMV co-occurrence was scored with hypergeometric tests, and a repertoire-size bias correction was applied to TCR pairs. To estimate false discovery rates, a later analysis permuted the HLA or CMV assignments 20 times. A later analysis grouped co-occurring TCRs with DBSCAN, adding TCRdist sequence similarity when clustering within HLA-allele-positive subsets. Repertoires with fewer than 30,000 or more than 120,000 public chains, plus five repertoires with anomalous nucleotide sharing, were excluded from co-occurrence clustering. The source is immuneACCESS, and TCRdb retained only in-frame sequences with V and J called. Part of the clones is not carried over; for the studies checked, unresolved V genes explain less than half of this, and the remainder is unexplained. V and J calls and clone size are copied from that table; D and trimming were computed from the DNA. Counted in this sample were about 140,000 clones; just under 85% of them appeared once. Roughly 4.2% of the sample is held by the ten biggest clonotypes.

This clone was observed a handful of times. Which antigen it targets is not known. There are no base qualities to consult, and no much larger clone falls within one base. The sequence joins TRBV9 to TRBJ2-7; 9 central bases correspond to TRBD1. Material: PBMCs. The receptor comes from a man in his forties in good health and CMV-seropositive. The DNA is TGTGCCAGCAGCGTAGGGATCGGGGACAGGGTGGGCCACGAGCAGTACTTC. Translated, this is CASSVGIGDRVGHEQYF.